This T cell receptor (beta chain) appears in the sequencing data of a study of regulatory dendritic cells for organ transplantation. Trimming left V 4 bases short and J 5 bases short, with 13 bases between. This CDR3 contains 13 residues. Germline CDR1 reads SGHNT; CDR2 reads YYREEE (reference sequence). Using immunoSEQ multiplex PCR, the repertoire was profiled, and TCRdb retains in-frame clones only, with some absent. The sample comprises some 35,000 clones, under 95% of which are singletons, and over 0.095% rests with the top ten. CD4+ or CD8+ T cells were sorted as naive CD45RA+ or memory CD45RO+. Study-wide results and caveats: Regulatory dendritic cells appeared to expand memory CD8+ clones less than mature ones.

A note on this clone: Its antigen remains unidentified.

This TCR derives from a human donor in good health. The chain joins TRBV5-4 to TRBJ2-7, with D uncertain. Specimen: naive CD8+ T cells from blood. Subset reported: CD45RA+ naive T cells. The CDR3 DNA reads as TGTGCCAGCAGCCCGAGCTGGAACAACGAGCAGTACTTC. The encoded protein is CASSPSWNNEQYF.